One and the same sample provided the 22 T cell receptor beta chains below, sequenced in a study of cytomegalovirus exposure and HLA in healthy donors. Researchers ran the PCR with 60 Vbeta and 13 Jbeta primers. Profiled with immunoSEQ multiplex PCR; TCRdb holds only in-frame clones, not every one. The table lists fewer than 120,000 clones, around 85% of them singletons. The sample comprised PBMCs. The source of these receptors is a man aged 25-45 years in good health and CMV-seropositive.

In this sample, this clone turned up a few times. In DNA, the CDR3 is TGCAGCGTCCGTAGCGATAGGGCGGATGGCTACACCTTC. It yields the protein CSVRSDRADGYTF. This chain links TRBV29-1 with TRBJ1-2; D is ambiguous. CDR1 and CDR2 from the germline V gene are SQVTM and ANQGSEA. With 6 bases removed from V and 6 bases from J, the gap between germline ends came to 17 bases. This CDR3 comprises 13 residues. The complete variable domain, with remaining parts taken from reference TRBV29-1 and TRBJ1-2, reads SAVISQKPSRDICQRGTSLTIQCQVDSQVTMMFWYRQQPGQSLTLIATANQGSEATYESGFVIDKFPISRPNLTFSTLTVSNMSPEDSSIYLCSVRSDRADGYTFGSGTRLTVV.

V gene TRBV9 combines with J gene TRBJ1-2; D remains ambiguous. CDR3 length: 15 amino acids. V lost 0 bases and J 4 bases, leaving 13 bases between the germline ends. Germline CDR1 SGDLS, CDR2 YYNGEE. Written as DNA, the CDR3 is TGTGCCAGCAGCGTAGACGAGGGAAGGGCCTATGGCTACACCTTC. This sequence encodes CASSVDEGRAYGYTF. Full variable domain (outside the CDR3, taken from reference TRBV9 and TRBJ1-2): DSGVTQTPKHLITATGQRVTLRCSPRSGDLSVYWYQQSLDQGLQFLIQYYNGEERAKGNILERFSAQQFPDLHSELNLSSLELGDSALYFCASSVDEGRAYGYTFGSGTRLTVV.

The V and J genes are TRBV13 and TRBJ2-7; 7 nucleotides align to TRBD1. Trimming at V came to 0 bases and at J to 0 bases, leaving 11 bases not matched to a gene. Germline assignment: CDR1 PRHDT and CDR2 FYEKMQ (reference sequence). The CDR3 has 18 residues. CDR3 DNA: TGTGCCAGCAGCTTAGGCCTTTTAGTTGGGACAGACTCCTACGAGCAGTACTTC. Protein: CASSLGLLVGTDSYEQYF.

V and J are TRBV15 and TRBJ2-2; TRBD2 matches at 7 bases. Germline CDR1 reads LNHNV; CDR2 reads YYDKDF (reference sequence). V lost 3 bases, J lost 0 bases, and 4 bases stayed unmatched. The CDR3 covers 16 residues. The CDR3 DNA sequence: TGTGCCACCAGCAGTACGGGGGGATCGAACACCGGGGAGCTGTTTTTT. This sequence encodes CATSSTGGSNTGELFF.

The CDR3 nucleotides are TGTGCCAGCAGCCTGAGTGGGGCGTTTTCAGAGACCCAGTACTTC. This gives the protein CASSLSGAFSETQYF. The chain couples TRBV7-3 to TRBJ2-5; weak D call: TRBD1 (5 bases). The CDR3 has 15 amino acids. V lost 5 bases and J lost 4, with 17 bases in between. The germline gives CDR1 SGHTA, CDR2 FQGTGA. The entire variable domain, with the rest obtained from reference TRBV7-3 and TRBJ2-5, is as follows: GAGVSQTPSNKVTEKGKYVELRCDPISGHTALYWYRQSLGQGPEFLIYFQGTGAADDSGLPNDRFFAVRPEGSVSTLKIQRTERGDSAVYLCASSLSGAFSETQYFGPGTRLLVL.

The chain employs TRBV29-1 and TRBJ1-2; no reliable D call. Between the trimmed V and J ends, which lost 2 bases and 4 bases, there was a span of 11 bases. CDR1 SQVTM and CDR2 ANQGSEA come from the germline V gene. This CDR3 has 13 residues. The CDR3 loop reads CSVESTAFYGYTF. CDR3 nucleotide sequence: TGCAGCGTTGAATCAACAGCTTTCTATGGCTACACCTTC.

The chain has TRBV29-1 and TRBJ2-3; a weak D match, TRBD2 (7 bases). This CDR3 is 13 amino acids long. CDR1 is SQVTM, CDR2 ANQGSEA, per germline. V lost 7 bases to trimming and J lost 6 bases, with 17 bases between them. This CDR3 reads CSAPGGRRDTQYF. The CDR3 DNA is TGCAGCGCCCCGGGGGGCCGTCGCGATACGCAGTATTTT.

This chain connects TRBV9 to TRBJ2-3, with 11 bases lining up with TRBD2. With 4 bases clipped from V and 6 bases from J, the junction kept 7 bases outside the gene matches. CDR1 is SGDLS, CDR2 YYNGEE, per germline. The CDR3 runs 15 residues. The CDR3 is CASSLRSGGGDTQYF. In nucleotides, the CDR3 is TGTGCCAGCAGCCTACGTAGCGGGGGGGGTGATACGCAGTATTTT.

The V gene is TRBV4-3, the J gene TRBJ1-1, with TRBD1 identical over 11 bases. Germline CDR1 LGHNA, CDR2 YSLEER. Trimming took 4 bases from V and 6 from J; bases not matched to a gene: 10. This CDR3 is 16 amino acids long. CDR3 amino acids: CASSRTAAGQGAEAFF. The DNA for the CDR3 is TGCGCCAGCAGCCGGACTGCCGCGGGACAGGGGGCTGAAGCTTTCTTT.

This rearrangement joins TRBV30 to TRBJ2-3, with 13 bases that match TRBD2. The CDR3 extends over 15 amino acids. Germline lookup yields CDR1 GTSNPN and CDR2 SVGIG (reference sequence). V was pared by 0 bases and J by 6 bases, with 3 bases of the junction left unmatched. CDR3 residues: CAWSVLAGGQDTQYF. In nucleotides, the CDR3 is TGTGCCTGGAGTGTACTAGCGGGGGGGCAGGATACGCAGTATTTT.

The genes are TRBV25-1 and TRBJ2-3, with 8 positions matching TRBD2. J gave up 0 bases and V 5 bases, and 4 bases lay outside the gene matches. Germline loops: CDR1 MGHDK, CDR2 SYGVNS. The length of the CDR3 is 15 residues. As DNA, the CDR3 is TGTGCCAGCAGTACCAGCGGGGGCAGCACAGATACGCAGTATTTT. It codes for CASSTSGGSTDTQYF.

The chain joins TRBV6-1 to TRBJ1-3, with D perhaps TRBD1 (5 bases). V dropped 5 bases and J dropped 6 bases, with 11 bases sitting between them. The CDR3 contains 13 residues. From germline, CDR1 is MNHNS and CDR2 SASEGT. CDR3 protein: CASSSDSLNTIYF. Here the CDR3 DNA reads TGTGCCAGCAGTTCCGACAGCCTAAACACCATATATTTT.

This clone was observed a handful of times. The chain combines TRBV9 with TRBJ2-2, with a weak D call TRBD2 (7 bases). Trimming left V 4 bases short and J 2 bases short, with 12 bases between. This CDR3 spans 15 amino acids. Germline assignment: CDR1 SGDLS and CDR2 YYNGEE. The CDR3 sequence: CASSSRGANTGELFF. The CDR3 DNA sequence: TGTGCCAGCAGCTCACGGGGGGCAAACACCGGGGAGCTGTTTTTT.

The chain is built from TRBV2 and TRBJ1-5, with a tentative D call TRBD1 (5 bases). The CDR3 contains 13 residues. Germline loops: CDR1 SNHLY, CDR2 FYNNEI. The V end lost 8 bases, the J end lost 5 bases, and 13 bases lay between the germline ends. Here the CDR3 reads CASDPGGDQPQHF. The CDR3 DNA sequence: TGTGCCAGCGACCCGGGAGGGGATCAGCCCCAGCATTTT.

The chain links TRBV25-1 to TRBJ2-7, with a tentative D call TRBD2 (6 bases). This CDR3 contains 15 residues. Trimming stripped 3 bases from V and 2 bases from J, with 14 bases between. Germline V CDR1 and CDR2: MGHDK, SYGVNS. The CDR3 DNA reads as TGTGCCAGCAGTGAGCCCAAGGGACTGGCCTACGAGCAGTACTTC. It encodes CASSEPKGLAYEQYF.

The gene calls are TRBV6-1 and TRBJ1-1; D gene ambiguous. This CDR3 contains 11 residues. V was clipped by 7 bases and J by 1 base, with 4 bases between them. Germline-derived CDR1 and CDR2 are MNHNS and SASEGT. For the CDR3, the DNA is TGTGCCAGCACTAGGAACACTGAAGCTTTCTTT. Residues: CASTRNTEAFF.

This rearrangement joins TRBV7-9 to TRBJ2-5, with D maybe TRBD2 (6 bases). The DNA matches TRBJ2-7 better at its end, which makes the J call doubtful. Per the germline V gene, CDR1 is SEHNR and CDR2 is FQNEAQ (reference sequence). The CDR3 totals 14 residues. The CDR3: CASSLGTSIYEQYF. For the CDR3, the DNA is TGTGCCAGCAGCTTAGGCACTAGCATCTACGAGCAGTACTTC.

The rearrangement joins TRBV9 to TRBJ2-2; 7 bases match TRBD2. Germline lookup yields CDR1 SGDLS and CDR2 YYNGEE. The CDR3 contains 14 residues. The V segment lost 6 bases and the J segment 7 bases; nucleotides outside the gene matches: 9. The CDR3 DNA is TGTGCCAGCAAGAGGGAGAGCGGGGTCGGGGAGCTGTTTTTT. Translated: CASKRESGVGELFF. Based on the CDR3 plus reference TRBV9 and TRBJ2-2, the full variable domain is DSGVTQTPKHLITATGQRVTLRCSPRSGDLSVYWYQQSLDQGLQFLIQYYNGEERAKGNILERFSAQQFPDLHSELNLSSLELGDSALYFCASKRESGVGELFFGEGSRLTVL.

The V and J genes are TRBV12-5 and TRBJ1-2; TRBD1 is a possible D gene (6 bases). Germline V gene data show CDR1 as LGHNT and CDR2 as FRNRAP. V was pared by 0 bases and J by 6 bases, with 17 bases between. The CDR3 consists of 16 residues. CDR3 in DNA: TGTGCTAGTGGTTTGGTTGTTGGACAGCCTGCGGATGGCTACACCTTC. This encodes CASGLVVGQPADGYTF.

The chain links TRBV7-9 to TRBJ1-1; D possibly corresponds to TRBD1 (5 bases). Germline lookup yields CDR1 SEHNR and CDR2 FQNEAQ (reference sequence). Trimming pared 6 bases from V and 5 bases from J, leaving 16 bases between. The CDR3 length is 14 residues. The CDR3 DNA sequence: TGTGCCAGCAGTTCCGGGTCGGGGGTTACTGAAGCTTTCTTT. Amino acid sequence: CASSSGSGVTEAFF. The whole variable domain, remainder taken from reference TRBV7-9 and TRBJ1-1, is DTGVSQNPRHKITKRGQNVTFRCDPISEHNRLYWYRQTLGQGPEFLTYFQNEAQLEKSRLLSDRFSAERPKGSFSTLEIQRTEQGDSAMYLCASSSGSGVTEAFFGQGTRLTVV.

The count of this clone is one. The chain combines TRBV5-4 with TRBJ2-7; D may be TRBD2 (5 bases). The CDR3 loop spans 15 amino acids. Germline CDR1 reads SGHNT; CDR2 reads YYREEE (reference sequence). Trimming left V 2 bases short and J 5 bases short, with 17 bases between. The CDR3 spells CASSLERLRVDEQYF. The CDR3 nucleotides are TGTGCCAGCAGCTTAGAGAGGCTGCGGGTGGACGAGCAGTACTTC.

The rearrangement links TRBV27 to TRBJ1-1, with TRBD1 matching 10 bases. This CDR3 is 13 amino acids long. The ends lost 6 bases at V and 6 bases at J; junction bases unmatched: 4. Germline lookup yields CDR1 MNHEY and CDR2 SMNVEV (reference sequence). CDR3 bases: TGTGCCAGCAGCGTCGGACAGGGGGCTGAAGCTTTCTTT. It codes for CASSVGQGAEAFF.